The 2 T cell receptor beta chains below were found in one sample sequenced in a study of blood T cell repertoires in COVID-19. Data came from immunoSEQ multiplex PCR; TCRdb stores just in-frame clones and leaves some out. The sample has over 150,000 clones, more than 80% seen once. The specimen sequenced was peripheral blood. The receptors here all came from a man aged 45-60 years with acute or convalescent COVID-19.

J is TRBJ2-1 and V is TRBV19; 10 bases match TRBD2. In germline, CDR1 is LNHDA, CDR2 SQIVND (reference sequence). V was clipped by 9 bases and J by 5 bases; unmatched bases: 13. CDR3 length equals 16 residues. CDR3 nucleotides: TGTGCCAGCCTCAACAAGGGACTAGCGTCCCACAATGAGCAGTTCTTC. Its translation: CASLNKGLASHNEQFF.

This chain uses TRBV19 with TRBJ2-1; TRBD1 matches at 9 bases. From germline, CDR1 is LNHDA and CDR2 SQIVND (reference sequence). The CDR3 totals 18 residues. Germline trimming cut 4 bases from V and 5 bases from J; bases unmatched to any gene: 15. The CDR3, as DNA: TGTGCCAGTAGTAAGAACAGGGGGCTTAGCCGGGGGCACAATGAGCAGTTCTTC. It specifies CASSKNRGLSRGHNEQFF.